This T cell receptor beta chain was recorded in a study of ipilimumab plus nivolumab after autologous stem cell transplantation. Study background: A median of about eight nivolumab and 4 or 5 ipilimumab doses were given.

On this clone: The antigen is undetermined.

Points from the study as a whole: Authors suggest TCR repertoire, Treg phenotype and gut microbiota support further study.

This table comes from immunoSEQ multiplex PCR, and its TCRdb copy is limited to in-frame clones, with some not included. The sample holds over 75,000 clones, approximately 83% seen once. Ipilimumab, 1 mg/kg, started 14 to 28 days after autologous transplant. Patients received nivolumab 3 mg/kg at weeks 1, 4, 7, 10, then fortnightly to week 26. Specimen: PBMCs, collected in a trial of ipilimumab plus nivolumab as post-transplant consolidation. This TCR came from a male donor with diffuse large B-cell lymphoma.

The CDR3 sequence: CASSLVGYEQFF. In nucleotides, the CDR3 is TGTGCCAGCAGCTTAGTTGGGTATGAGCAGTTCTTC. This chain links TRBV11-3 with TRBJ2-1; no clear D gene. Trimming stripped 1 base from V and 8 bases from J, with 6 bases between. The CDR3 runs to 12 residues. Germline V CDR1 and CDR2: SGHNT, YENEEA.